Detailed here is one T cell receptor (beta chain). The V gene's germline CDR1 is GTSNPN and CDR2 SVGIG (reference sequence). The CDR3 sequence is 14 residues long. V was pared by 8 bases and J by 0 bases, with 13 bases between. The study ran the assay at deep level. TCRdb's table, derived via immunoSEQ multiplex PCR, lists solely in-frame clones and lacks some. The repertoire holds approximately 2.5 million clones, with around 94% as singletons. The study drew its donors from healthy HIV-negative adults without recent acute infections or vaccinations. The data stem from a study of shared clonotypes between healthy human individuals.

This sequence joins TRBV30 and TRBJ1-4; TRBD1 might be the D (6 bases). Sequencing was done on a sample of naive CD4+ T cells sorted from blood. Subset defined: CD45RA+ positively selected. This TCR was recovered from a man aged 18 to 29 in good health. The CDR3 sequence is CARGGAATNEKLFF. DNA for the CDR3: TGTGCCCGAGGGGGGGCGGCAACTAATGAAAAACTGTTTTTT. Filled out from reference TRBV30 and TRBJ1-4, the complete variable domain reads SQTIHQWPATLVQPVGSPLSLECTVEGTSNPNLYWYRQAAGRGLQLLFYSVGIGQISSEVPQNLSASRPQDRQFILSSKKLLLSDSGFYLCARGGAATNEKLFFGSGTQLSVL.